The following is a T cell receptor beta chain sequence with its context. Described time point: patch test 1, 2 weeks after DPC sensitization. Regarding treatment: therapeutic diphenylcyclopropenone sensitization with weekly scalp DPC. This specimen belongs to a study of human T cells and chemical hapten exposure. Germline V lookup: CDR1 SGHVS, CDR2 FNYEAQ. This CDR3 is 15 amino acids long. The ends were cut back, 4 bases at V and 3 bases at J, with 14 bases in the middle. TCRdb reprocessed the RACE reads via MiXCR and lists one record per CDR3 protein. The sample lists some 400,000 distinct CDR3 sequences; 4.8% were seen once.

The clonotype originates from a woman in her 50s with alopecia areata. Some clones in this sample may be carry-over from other donors' samples. V and J are TRBV7-6 and TRBJ2-3; D might be TRBD1 or TRBD2, each matching 5 bases. The sequences come from whole blood, collected in connection with sensitization to the hapten diphenylcyclopropenone (DPC). The CDR3 spells CASSWGSPGTDTQYF. The CDR3 nucleotides are TGTGCCAGCAGCTGGGGGTCGCCGGGGACAGATACGCAGTATTTT.